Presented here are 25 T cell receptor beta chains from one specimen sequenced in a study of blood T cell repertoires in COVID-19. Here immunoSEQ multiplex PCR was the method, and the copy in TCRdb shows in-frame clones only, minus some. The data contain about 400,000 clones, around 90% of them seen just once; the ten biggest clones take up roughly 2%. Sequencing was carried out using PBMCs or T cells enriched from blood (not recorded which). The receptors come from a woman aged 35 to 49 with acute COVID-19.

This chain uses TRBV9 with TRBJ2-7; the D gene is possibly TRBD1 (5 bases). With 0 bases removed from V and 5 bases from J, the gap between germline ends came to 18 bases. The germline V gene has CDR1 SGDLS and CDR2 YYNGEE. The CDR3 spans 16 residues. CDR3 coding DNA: TGTGCCAGCAGCGTAGGAAAGGGGCCCGCAAGCGACGAGCAGTACTTC. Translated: CASSVGKGPASDEQYF. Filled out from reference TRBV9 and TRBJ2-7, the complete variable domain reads DSGVTQTPKHLITATGQRVTLRCSPRSGDLSVYWYQQSLDQGLQFLIQYYNGEERAKGNILERFSAQQFPDLHSELNLSSLELGDSALYFCASSVGKGPASDEQYFGPGTRLTVT.

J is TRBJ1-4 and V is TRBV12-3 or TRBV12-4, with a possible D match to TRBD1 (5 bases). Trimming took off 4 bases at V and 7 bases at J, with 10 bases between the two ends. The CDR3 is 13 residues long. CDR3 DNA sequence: TGTGCCAGCAGTTCGCACAGGTTTGAAAAACTGTTTTTT. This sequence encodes CASSSHRFEKLFF.

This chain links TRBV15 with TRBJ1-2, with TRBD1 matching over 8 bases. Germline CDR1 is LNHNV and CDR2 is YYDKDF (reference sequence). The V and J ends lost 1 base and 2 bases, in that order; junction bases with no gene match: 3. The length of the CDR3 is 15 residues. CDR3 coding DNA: TGTGCCACCAGCAGAGGCGGGGACAGGAACTATGGCTACACCTTC. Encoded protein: CATSRGGDRNYGYTF.

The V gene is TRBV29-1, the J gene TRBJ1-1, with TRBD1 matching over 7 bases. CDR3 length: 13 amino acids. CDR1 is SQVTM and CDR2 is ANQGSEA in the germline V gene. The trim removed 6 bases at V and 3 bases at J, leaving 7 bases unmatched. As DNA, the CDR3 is TGCAGCGTAAGACAGGGAGGCGACACTGAAGCTTTCTTT. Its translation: CSVRQGGDTEAFF. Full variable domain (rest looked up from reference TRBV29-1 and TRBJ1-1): SAVISQKPSRDICQRGTSLTIQCQVDSQVTMMFWYRQQPGQSLTLIATANQGSEATYESGFVIDKFPISRPNLTFSTLTVSNMSPEDSSIYLCSVRQGGDTEAFFGQGTRLTVV.

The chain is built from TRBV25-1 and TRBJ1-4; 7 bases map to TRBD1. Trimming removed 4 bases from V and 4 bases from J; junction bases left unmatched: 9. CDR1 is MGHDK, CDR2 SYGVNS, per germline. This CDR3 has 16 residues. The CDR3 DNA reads TGTGCCAGCAGTGTTAACCGGGACAGCGGTAATGAAAAACTGTTTTTT. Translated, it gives CASSVNRDSGNEKLFF.

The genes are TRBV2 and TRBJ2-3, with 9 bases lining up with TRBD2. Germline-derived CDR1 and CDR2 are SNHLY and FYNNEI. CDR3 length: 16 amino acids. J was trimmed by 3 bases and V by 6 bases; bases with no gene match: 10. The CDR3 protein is CASRVSAGGRTDTQYF. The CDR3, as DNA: TGTGCCAGCAGAGTCTCGGCGGGGGGGCGGACAGATACGCAGTATTTT. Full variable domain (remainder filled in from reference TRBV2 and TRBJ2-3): EPEVTQTPSHQVTQMGQEVILRCVPISNHLYFYWYRQILGQKVEFLVSFYNNEISEKSEIFDDQFSVERPDGSNFTLKIRSTKLEDSAMYFCASRVSAGGRTDTQYFGPGTRLTVL.

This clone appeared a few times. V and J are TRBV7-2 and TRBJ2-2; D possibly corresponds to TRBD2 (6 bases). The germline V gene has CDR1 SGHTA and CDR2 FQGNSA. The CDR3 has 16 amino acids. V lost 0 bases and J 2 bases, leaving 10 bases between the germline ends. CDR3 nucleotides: TGTGCCAGCAGCTTAGCGCCAGCGGGCAACACCGGGGAGCTGTTTTTT. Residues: CASSLAPAGNTGELFF.

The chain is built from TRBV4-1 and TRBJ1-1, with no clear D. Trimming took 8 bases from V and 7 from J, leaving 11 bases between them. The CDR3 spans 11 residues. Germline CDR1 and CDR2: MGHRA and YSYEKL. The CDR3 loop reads CASGNRGEAFF. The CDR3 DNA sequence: TGCGCCAGCGGCAACCGCGGTGAAGCTTTCTTT.

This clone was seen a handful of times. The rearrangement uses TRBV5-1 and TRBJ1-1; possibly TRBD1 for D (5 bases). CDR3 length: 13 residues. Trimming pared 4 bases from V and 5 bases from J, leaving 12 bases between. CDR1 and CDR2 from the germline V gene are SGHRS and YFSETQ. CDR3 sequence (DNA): TGCGCCAGCAGCCCCGTGGGGGGGACTGAAGCTTTCTTT. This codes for CASSPVGGTEAFF.

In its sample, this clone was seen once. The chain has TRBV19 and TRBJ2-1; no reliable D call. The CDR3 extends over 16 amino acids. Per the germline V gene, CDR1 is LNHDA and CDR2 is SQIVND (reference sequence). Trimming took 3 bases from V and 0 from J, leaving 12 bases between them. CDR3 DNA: TGTGCCAGTAGTATCCCTCAAGATAGCTCCTACAATGAGCAGTTCTTC. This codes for CASSIPQDSSYNEQFF.

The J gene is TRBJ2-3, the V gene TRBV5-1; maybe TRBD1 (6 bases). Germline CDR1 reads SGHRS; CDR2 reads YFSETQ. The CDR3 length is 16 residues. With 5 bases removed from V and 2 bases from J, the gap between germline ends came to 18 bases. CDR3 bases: TGCGCCAGCAGGGCAAATTCACAGGGAATCACAGATACGCAGTATTTT. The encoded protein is CASRANSQGITDTQYF.

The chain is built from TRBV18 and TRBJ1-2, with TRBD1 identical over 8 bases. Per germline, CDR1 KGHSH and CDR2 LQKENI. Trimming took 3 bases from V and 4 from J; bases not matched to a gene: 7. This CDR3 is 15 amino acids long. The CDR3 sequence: CASSPGRGPGYGYTF. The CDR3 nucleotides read TGTGCCAGCTCACCGGGCAGGGGGCCGGGCTATGGCTACACCTTC.

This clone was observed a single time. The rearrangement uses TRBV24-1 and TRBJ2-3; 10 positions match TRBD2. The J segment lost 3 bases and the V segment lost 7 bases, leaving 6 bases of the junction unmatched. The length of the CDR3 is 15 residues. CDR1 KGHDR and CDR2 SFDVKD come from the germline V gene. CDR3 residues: CATRAGGPYTDTQYF. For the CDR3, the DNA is TGTGCCACCAGAGCGGGGGGGCCATATACAGATACGCAGTATTTT.

In nucleotides, the CDR3 is TGTGCCTGGTCTCAGGGGTCTCGCTATGGCTACACCTTC. It codes for CAWSQGSRYGYTF. The chain employs TRBV30 and TRBJ1-2; a weak D match, TRBD1 (6 bases). The germline V gene encodes CDR1 GTSNPN and CDR2 SVGIG (reference sequence). Trimming left V 5 bases short and J 4 bases short, with 14 bases between. The CDR3 covers 13 residues. The variable domain in full, completed from reference TRBV30 and TRBJ1-2, reads SQTIHQWPATLVQPVGSPLSLECTVEGTSNPNLYWYRQAAGRGLQLLFYSVGIGQISSEVPQNLSASRPQDRQFILSSKKLLLSDSGFYLCAWSQGSRYGYTFGSGTRLTVV.

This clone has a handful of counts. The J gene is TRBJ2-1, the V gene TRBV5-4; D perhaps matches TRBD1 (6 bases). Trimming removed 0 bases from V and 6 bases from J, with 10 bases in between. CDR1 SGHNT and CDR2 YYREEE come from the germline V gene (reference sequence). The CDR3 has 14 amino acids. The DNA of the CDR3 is TGTGCCAGCAGCTTGGCCTTGGGGGCCAATGAGCAGTTCTTC. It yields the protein CASSLALGANEQFF.

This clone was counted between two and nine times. For the CDR3, the DNA is TGCGCCAGCAGCTTACTCGCTCAGGGGGCAGGAAACACCATATATTTT. Its protein is CASSLLAQGAGNTIYF. The rearrangement joins TRBV5-1 to TRBJ1-3; 8 bases line up with TRBD1. This CDR3 is built from 16 residues. CDR1 SGHRS and CDR2 YFSETQ come from the germline V gene. With V trimmed by 2 bases and J by 4 bases, 8 bases remained unmatched.

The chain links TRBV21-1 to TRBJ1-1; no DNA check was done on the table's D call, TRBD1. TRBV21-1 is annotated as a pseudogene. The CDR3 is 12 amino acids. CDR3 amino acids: CASSKRDRGAFF. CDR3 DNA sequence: TGTGCCAGCAGCAAAAGGGACAGGGGAGCTTTCTTT.

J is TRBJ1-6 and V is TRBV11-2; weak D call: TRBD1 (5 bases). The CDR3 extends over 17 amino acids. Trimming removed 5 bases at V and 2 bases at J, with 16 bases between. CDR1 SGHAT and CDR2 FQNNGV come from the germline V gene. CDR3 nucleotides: TGTGCCAGCAGCCTACTGGTTGGCAGGGCCTATAATTCACCCCTCCACTTT. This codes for CASSLLVGRAYNSPLHF.

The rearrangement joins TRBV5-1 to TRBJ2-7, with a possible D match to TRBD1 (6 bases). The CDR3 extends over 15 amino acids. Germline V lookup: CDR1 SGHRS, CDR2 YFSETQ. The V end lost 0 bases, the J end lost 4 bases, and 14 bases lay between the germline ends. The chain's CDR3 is CASSLDSGVIYEQYF. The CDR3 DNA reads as TGCGCCAGCAGCTTGGATTCAGGGGTTATTTACGAGCAGTACTTC.

CDR3 DNA: TGCGCCAGCAGCTTGGGAGGAAAGCTAGCCAAAAACATTCAGTACTTC. Protein product: CASSLGGKLAKNIQYF. This chain connects TRBV5-1 to TRBJ2-4; D not certain. The CDR3 consists of 16 residues. Germline-derived CDR1 and CDR2 are SGHRS and YFSETQ. V lost 0 bases and J lost 0, with 10 bases in between.

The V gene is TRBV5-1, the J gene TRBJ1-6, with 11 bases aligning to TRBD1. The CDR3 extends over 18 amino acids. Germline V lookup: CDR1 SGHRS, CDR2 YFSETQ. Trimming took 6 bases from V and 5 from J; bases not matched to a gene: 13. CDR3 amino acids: CASTRTGGAMDHNSPLHF. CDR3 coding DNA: TGCGCCAGCACAAGGACAGGGGGCGCGATGGATCATAATTCACCCCTCCACTTT. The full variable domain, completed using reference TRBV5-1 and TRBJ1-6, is KAGVTQTPRYLIKTRGQQVTLSCSPISGHRSVSWYQQTPGQGLQFLFEYFSETQRNKGNFPGRFSGRQFSNSRSEMNVSTLELGDSALYLCASTRTGGAMDHNSPLHFGNGTRLTVT.

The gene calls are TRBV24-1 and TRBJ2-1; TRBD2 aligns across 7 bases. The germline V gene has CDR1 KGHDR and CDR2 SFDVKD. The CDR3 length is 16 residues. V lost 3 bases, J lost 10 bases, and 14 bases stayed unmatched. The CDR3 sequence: CATSDPRFSGGTEQFF. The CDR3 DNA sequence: TGTGCCACCAGTGATCCCCGCTTTTCGGGGGGTACCGAGCAGTTCTTC.

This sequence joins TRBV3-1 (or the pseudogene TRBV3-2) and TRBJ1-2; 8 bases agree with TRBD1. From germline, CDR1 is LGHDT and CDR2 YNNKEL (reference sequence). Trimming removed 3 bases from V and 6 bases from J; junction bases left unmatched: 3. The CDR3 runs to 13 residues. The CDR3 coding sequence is TGTGCCAGCAGCCACGGACAGGGACATGGCTACACCTTC. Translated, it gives CASSHGQGHGYTF.

The CDR3 loop reads CATSDWGTWDYNEQFF. The CDR3, as DNA: TGTGCCACCAGTGATTGGGGGACATGGGACTACAATGAGCAGTTCTTC. V usage is TRBV24-1 and J usage is TRBJ2-1; the D gene is possibly TRBD1 (6 bases). Per the germline V gene, CDR1 is KGHDR and CDR2 is SFDVKD. V was trimmed by 2 bases and J by 3 bases, leaving 13 bases between them. CDR3 length: 16 residues.

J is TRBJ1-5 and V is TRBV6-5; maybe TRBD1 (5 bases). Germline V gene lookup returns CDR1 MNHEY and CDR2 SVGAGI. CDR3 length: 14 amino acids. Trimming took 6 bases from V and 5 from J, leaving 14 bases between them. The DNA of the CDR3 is TGTGCCAGCAGGTCTATTCAGGGATATCAGCCCCAGCATTTT. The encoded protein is CASRSIQGYQPQHF.